The source of this T cell receptor beta chain is a study of OX40 agonist ivuxolimab in advanced cancers. TCRdb's table, derived via immunoSEQ multiplex PCR, lists solely in-frame clones and lacks some. The table includes tens of thousands of clones, 65% to 85% detected once. This CDR3 has 16 amino acids. J was trimmed by 3 bases and V by 5 bases; bases with no gene match: 8. Germline CDR1 is SEHNR and CDR2 is FQNEAQ (reference sequence). Findings and limits, study-wide: Relatively little clonal expansion, among the lowest observed, appeared in partial responders at 0.1-3.0 mg/kg. The antigens recognized by the expanded peripheral T cells, that is their antigen specificity, were not determined. Normalized T-cell clonal expansion was also low in a subset of nonresponders.

To note about this clone: Antigen unknown.

This receptor was obtained from an adult with an advanced solid tumor such as melanoma, head and neck, liver or kidney cancer. The source material was CD4+ or CD8+ T cells sorted from blood, sampled in a trial of the OX40 agonist ivuxolimab. J is TRBJ1-1 and V is TRBV7-9, with 11 bases identical to TRBD1. The CDR3 is CASSLGTGGHDTEAFF. The CDR3 DNA follows: TGTGCCAGCAGCCTAGGGACAGGGGGGCACGACACTGAAGCTTTCTTT.